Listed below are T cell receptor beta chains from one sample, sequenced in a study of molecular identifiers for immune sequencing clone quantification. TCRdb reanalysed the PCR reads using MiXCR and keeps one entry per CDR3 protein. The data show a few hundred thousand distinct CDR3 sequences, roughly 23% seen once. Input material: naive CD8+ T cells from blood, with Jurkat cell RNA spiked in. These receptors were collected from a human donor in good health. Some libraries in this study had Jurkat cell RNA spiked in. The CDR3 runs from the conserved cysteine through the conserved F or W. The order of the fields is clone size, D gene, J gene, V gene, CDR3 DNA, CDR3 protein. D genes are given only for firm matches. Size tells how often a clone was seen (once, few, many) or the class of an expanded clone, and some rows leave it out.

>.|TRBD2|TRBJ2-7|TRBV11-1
TGTGCCAGCAGCTTTAGCGGGGGCCTTCGCGAGCAGTACTTC
CASSFSGGLREQYF
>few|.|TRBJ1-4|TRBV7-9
TGTGCCAGCAGCTTCCAGAGTAATAATGAAAAACTGTTTTTT
CASSFQSNNEKLFF
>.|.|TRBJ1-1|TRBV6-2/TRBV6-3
TGTGCCACCGACAGGACGGGCCTGAACACTGAAGCTTTCTTT
CATDRTGLNTEAFF
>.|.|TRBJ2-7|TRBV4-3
TGCGCCAGCAGCCAAGATATGGCAGGTCTATCCTACGAGCAGTACTTC
CASSQDMAGLSYEQYF
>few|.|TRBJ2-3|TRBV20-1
TGCAGTGCTAGAGACCTCGGACTTTCCACAGATACGCAGTATTTT
CSARDLGLSTDTQYF
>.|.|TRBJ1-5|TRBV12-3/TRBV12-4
TGTGCCAGCAGACATGACGGGTCCTCTGGCAATCAGCCCCAGCATTTT
CASRHDGSSGNQPQHF
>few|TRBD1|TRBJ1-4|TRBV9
TGTGCCAGCAGCACGACAGGGGGCGGTGGGGAAAAACTGTTTTTT
CASSTTGGGGEKLFF
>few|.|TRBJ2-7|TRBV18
TGTGCCAGCTCACCATCGGCAGTCGGGGAGCAGTACTTC
CASSPSAVGEQYF
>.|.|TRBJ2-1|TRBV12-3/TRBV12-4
TGTGCCAGCAGTACGACAGGACCCTACAATGAGCAGTTCTTC
CASSTTGPYNEQFF
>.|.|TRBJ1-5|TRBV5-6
TGTGCCAGCAGCTTGGAGGGGCACCAGCCCCAGCATTTT
CASSLEGHQPQHF
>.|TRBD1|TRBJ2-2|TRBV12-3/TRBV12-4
TGTGCCAGCCAGACAGGGGAGCTTGGCGGGGAGCTGTTTTTT
CASQTGELGGELFF
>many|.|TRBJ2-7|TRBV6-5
TGTGCCAGCAGTTACTTAGGAGGCGAGCAGTACTTC
CASSYLGGEQYF